The rows below give T cell receptor beta chains drawn from one sample of a study of control samples from healthy donors and cancer patients. Sequencing was performed with immunoSEQ multiplex PCR; in TCRdb, only in-frame clones are kept and a portion is missing. The table lists roughly 180,000 clones, around 92% of them singletons, with roughly 2% in the top ten. Sequenced sample: blood. The receptors here all came from a woman in her forties in good health. CDR3s include the opening cysteine and the closing phenylalanine or tryptophan. The D gene is left open where the match is weak. Size is omitted from some rows. Given values are once, few, many or a class for expanded clones.

TRBJ2-7 TRBD1 TRBV5-1 once TGCGCCAGCAGCTTAACCGGGACAGGGGTTGACGAGCAGTACTTC CASSLTGTGVDEQYF
TRBJ2-3 - TRBV7-9 - TGTGCCAGCAGCAAGTGGAGGCAAGATACGCAGTATTTT CASSKWRQDTQYF
TRBJ1-2 TRBD1 TRBV11-2 - TGTGCCAGCAGCCCTGGGACAGGGAACTATGGCTACACCTTC CASSPGTGNYGYTF
TRBJ2-1 - TRBV5-1 once TGCGCCAGCAGCTTGGATTGGATATACAATGAGCAGTTCTTC CASSLDWIYNEQFF
TRBJ1-1 - TRBV19 - TGTGCCAGTAGTATTCCGCAGGGGCAGAACACTGAAGCTTTCTTT CASSIPQGQNTEAFF
TRBJ1-3 - TRBV7-8 - TGTGCCAGCAGCCCCACGGGTGGGGGCCACTCTGGAAACACCATATATTTT CASSPTGGGHSGNTIYF
TRBJ1-1 - TRBV29-1 few TGCAGCGTTGTGGGGACTGAAGCTTTCTTT CSVVGTEAFF
TRBJ2-3 - TRBV7-9 - TGTGCCAGCACCGAACGGGTTAGCACAGATACGCAGTATTTT CASTERVSTDTQYF
TRBJ2-1 - TRBV19 - TGTGCCAGTACCCTTGGAGGGCCGTCCTACAATGAGCAGTTCTTC CASTLGGPSYNEQFF
TRBJ1-1 TRBD1 TRBV11-2 - TGTGCCAGCAGCCTCGGACAGGGGGCGCGGAACACTGAAGCTTTCTTT CASSLGQGARNTEAFF
TRBJ1-4 - TRBV5-1 - TGCGCCAGCAGCTTGCGTGAGGGAGGGGGTAATGAAAAACTGTTTTTT CASSLREGGGNEKLFF
TRBJ1-1 - TRBV7-9 - TGTGCCAGCAGCTTATTCCGGGGAGGAGAGGCTTTCTTT CASSLFRGGEAFF
TRBJ2-7 TRBD2 TRBV3-1/TRBV3-2 - TGTGCCAGCAGCCATCAGGGGAGTCTCTCCGGGACTAGACCAGACGAGCAGTACTTC CASSHQGSLSGTRPDEQYF
TRBJ2-7 - TRBV4-1 - TGCGCCAGCAGCCAAGATAACCGGGGCGAGGGCCCGAGCTCCTACGAGCAGTACTTC CASSQDNRGEGPSSYEQYF
TRBJ1-2 - TRBV14 - TGTGCCAGCAGCCAAGGTCACTATGGCTACACCTTC CASSQGHYGYTF
TRBJ1-2 - TRBV21-1 once TGTGCCAGCAGAGGAGGGTGGGAGAACTATGGCTACACCTTC CASRGGWENYGYTF
TRBJ2-5 TRBD1 TRBV9 once TGTGCCAGCAGCGTAGACAGGGGGCAGAGGGAGACCCAGTACTTC CASSVDRGQRETQYF
TRBJ2-1 TRBD2 TRBV29-1 - TGCAGCGTTGAGCCCTCCCGGCGGCTAGCGGGGGTCTACAATGAGCAGTTCTTC CSVEPSRRLAGVYNEQFF
TRBJ1-5 - TRBV2 - TGTGCCAGCAATGCGGATGATCAGCCCCAGCATTTT CASNADDQPQHF
TRBJ2-1 TRBD1 TRBV7-2 - TGTGCCAGCAGCCTACAACAGGGGAAGGTTGATGAGCAGTTCTTC CASSLQQGKVDEQFF